What follows are 21 T cell receptor beta chains derived from one specimen sequenced in a study of T-cell reconstitution after alpha-beta-depleted transplantation in children. Antigens for these TCRs are unknown. Study-wide results and limits: It was reported that alpha-beta T cells came from several hundred expanded graft clones (about two months after transplant).

Unique molecular identifiers tagged the TCRbeta library. TCRdb recomputed calls from the PCR reads with MiXCR, one row per CDR3 protein. Of about 32,000 distinct CDR3 sequences in the sample, approximately 7% are singletons; the top ten hold more than 25%. The sequenced sample was peripheral blood, obtained 60 days after TCRalphabeta/CD19-depleted stem cell transplant. The source of these receptors is a child under three years old who had a stem cell transplant for acute myeloid leukemia, so the T cells may come from the graft donor.

In its sample, this clonotype was seen many times. The gene calls are TRBV10-3 and TRBJ1-4; no definite D call. The germline V gene encodes CDR1 ENHRY and CDR2 SYGVKD. Trimming cost V 6 bases and J 5 bases, with 4 bases left between them. This CDR3 spans 11 amino acids. The CDR3 nucleotides read TGTGCCATCAGACGAAATGAAAAACTGTTTTTT. Amino acids: CAIRRNEKLFF.

This clonotype was counted ten times or more. V is TRBV5-1 and J is TRBJ2-2; D unclear. The CDR3 contains 14 residues. Germline-derived CDR1 and CDR2 are SGHRS and YFSETQ. Between the trimmed V and J ends, which lost 0 bases and 2 bases, there was a span of 5 bases. The CDR3 loop is CASSLDSNTGELFF. For the CDR3, the DNA is TGCGCCAGCAGCTTGGACAGCAACACCGGGGAGCTGTTTTTT.

Many counts were recorded for this clonotype. The chain uses TRBV20-1 and TRBJ2-5; TRBD2 matches 8 bases. The J segment lost 5 bases and the V segment lost 0 bases, leaving 11 bases of the junction unmatched. The germline CDR1 and CDR2 sequences are DFQATT and SNEGSKA (reference sequence). This CDR3 contains 16 residues. The DNA of the CDR3 is TGCAGTGCTAGAGATCTAACAGGACTAGCATCGGAGACCCAGTACTTC. Translated, it gives CSARDLTGLASETQYF.

At least ten counts were recorded for this clonotype. The chain has TRBV10-3 and TRBJ1-4; possible D gene TRBD1, 5 bases. Trimming shortened V by 3 bases and J by 7 bases, and 12 bases separated the two germline ends. Looked up from germline, CDR1 is ENHRY and CDR2 is SYGVKD. The CDR3 runs to 14 residues. CDR3 amino acids: CAISDEGPGEKLFF. The CDR3 region has the DNA TGTGCCATCAGTGACGAGGGGCCGGGTGAAAAACTGTTTTTT.

This clonotype came up many times. The chain joins TRBV18 to TRBJ2-3; 10 nucleotides match TRBD2. In germline, CDR1 is KGHSH, CDR2 LQKENI. V trimming: 3 bases; J trimming: 3 bases; junction bases outside the gene matches: 6. The CDR3 covers 16 residues. The CDR3 sequence: CASSPTSGFHTDTQYF. CDR3 DNA sequence: TGTGCCAGCTCACCGACTAGCGGGTTCCATACAGATACGCAGTATTTT.

This clonotype was seen repeatedly, ten times or more. V usage is TRBV4-2 and J usage is TRBJ2-1, with 8 bases aligning to TRBD2. CDR1 and CDR2 from the germline V gene are LGHNA and YNFKEQ. Trimming removed 0 bases from V and 10 bases from J; junction bases left unmatched: 8. The CDR3 is 15 amino acids. CDR3 DNA sequence: TGTGCCAGCAGCCAAGAGTCAGCGGGGGTTTGGGAGCAGTTCTTC. As protein: CASSQESAGVWEQFF.

This clonotype was seen many times. This chain joins TRBV11-1 and TRBJ2-5; D possibly corresponds to TRBD1 (6 bases). V dropped 6 bases and J dropped 4 bases, with 30 bases sitting between them. The CDR3 loop spans 19 amino acids. CDR1 SGHAT and CDR2 FQDESV come from the germline V gene (reference sequence). The CDR3 region is CASRMKGLKQGVQGETQYF. DNA for the CDR3: TGTGCCAGCAGGATGAAGGGGCTCAAACAGGGCGTCCAAGGAGAGACCCAGTACTTC.

This clonotype showed up many times. The chain employs TRBV20-1 and TRBJ2-1, with D possibly matching TRBD2 (6 bases). V was cut by 5 bases and J by 4 bases, with 18 bases left in between. This CDR3 is 15 amino acids long. Per germline, CDR1 DFQATT and CDR2 SNEGSKA (reference sequence). The CDR3 DNA reads TGCAGTGCTCCCCGACCGGACTACGGATACAATGAGCAGTTCTTC. Translated: CSAPRPDYGYNEQFF.

This clonotype was counted many times. The chain carries TRBV7-9 and TRBJ2-1; no firm D call. V was cut by 4 bases and J by 2 bases, with 15 bases left in between. Germline CDR1 reads SEHNR; CDR2 reads FQNEAQ (reference sequence). There are 16 residues in the CDR3. CDR3 coding DNA: TGTGCCAGCAGCTCGAAGGGCGGAAAGGCCTACAATGAGCAGTTCTTC. As protein: CASSSKGGKAYNEQFF.

For the CDR3, the DNA is TGTGCCAGCAGCCGCCGGACTAGCGGGAAGATTAATTACAATGAGCAGTTCTTC. Encoded protein: CASSRRTSGKINYNEQFF. The chain has TRBV5-6 and TRBJ2-1; 12 bases agree with TRBD2. The CDR3 consists of 18 residues. Germline values: CDR1 SGHDT, CDR2 YYEEEE. V lost 4 bases to trimming and J lost 4 bases; unmatched junction nucleotides: 12.

This clonotype was detected a few times. The chain uses TRBV30 and TRBJ2-6; possibly TRBD2 for D (5 bases). Per germline, CDR1 GTSNPN and CDR2 SVGIG (reference sequence). CDR3 size: 13 residues. Trimming took off 5 bases at V and 2 bases at J, with 7 bases between the two ends. The CDR3 here is CAWLGAGANVLTF. In nucleotides, the CDR3 is TGTGCCTGGCTCGGGGCTGGGGCCAACGTCCTGACTTTC.

This clonotype was counted many times. This chain links TRBV9 with TRBJ2-7, with 9 bases identical to TRBD1. Germline V gene sequence: CDR1 SGDLS, CDR2 YYNGEE. Germline trimming cut 4 bases from V and 4 bases from J; bases unmatched to any gene: 6. The length of the CDR3 is 14 residues. The CDR3 reads CASSPDRGSYEQYF. CDR3 DNA sequence: TGTGCCAGCAGCCCCGACAGGGGGTCTTACGAGCAGTACTTC.

Ten or more counts support this clonotype. This chain uses TRBV3-1 with TRBJ2-1; the match to TRBD1 covers 9 bases. V lost 6 bases and J lost 3; bases outside the gene matches: 12. Germline CDR1 LGHDT, CDR2 YNNKEL (reference sequence). The CDR3 totals 17 residues. The DNA of the CDR3 is TGTGCCAGCAGAGATTTGGCCGGGACAGGGTACTACAATGAGCAGTTCTTC. Translating gives CASRDLAGTGYYNEQFF.

Many counts were recorded for this clonotype. The rearrangement uses TRBV7-9 and TRBJ2-3, with 10 bases lining up with TRBD2. Per germline, CDR1 SEHNR and CDR2 FQNEAQ (reference sequence). V was pared by 5 bases and J by 6 bases, with 11 bases of the junction left unmatched. This CDR3 comprises 16 residues. The CDR3: CASSPWTSGEADTQYF. In DNA, the CDR3 is TGTGCCAGCAGCCCCTGGACTAGCGGAGAGGCGGATACGCAGTATTTT.

This clonotype was recorded many times. V usage is TRBV20-1 and J usage is TRBJ2-7; the D gene is possibly TRBD2 (6 bases). Trimming removed 6 bases from V and 3 bases from J, with 21 bases in between. Germline CDR1 DFQATT, CDR2 SNEGSKA (reference sequence). The length of the CDR3 is 15 residues. Written as DNA, the CDR3 is TGCAGTGCCCAGATCCCGGGGGACGTCATCTACGAGCAGTACTTC. This codes for CSAQIPGDVIYEQYF.

This clonotype was counted many times. The V call is TRBV7-6, the J call TRBJ2-3; the D call may be TRBD1 or TRBD2 (5 bases each). The CDR3 runs to 14 residues. V lost 1 base, J lost 9 bases, and 14 bases lay in between. Germline-derived CDR1 and CDR2 are SGHVS and FNYEAQ. CDR3 sequence (DNA): TGTGCCAGCAGCTTAGGGGAGAGGGGCATAACGCAGTATTTT. Residues: CASSLGERGITQYF.

The sample holds many counts of this clonotype. A read error may produce the germline difference seen at one junction end. The V and J genes are TRBV7-7 and TRBJ2-6; 7 nucleotides line up with TRBD1. The CDR3 loop spans 18 amino acids. In germline, CDR1 is SSHAT, CDR2 FNYEAQ (reference sequence). The CDR3 DNA reads TGTGCTAGCAGCTTAGAGGACAGGCGGAGCTCTGGGGCCAACGTCCTGACTTTC. Amino acid sequence: CASSLEDRRSSGANVLTF.

This clonotype was seen ten or more times. The chain is built from TRBV12-3 or TRBV12-4 and TRBJ2-1; 8 positions match TRBD2. V lost 7 bases to trimming and J lost 4 bases; unmatched junction nucleotides: 9. The CDR3 contains 15 residues. In DNA, the CDR3 is TGTGCCAGCAACCAAGCGGGGGCGCGGTACAATGAGCAGTTCTTC. Its protein product is CASNQAGARYNEQFF.

This clonotype has just a few counts. Since a much larger clone is just one base distant, this may be a read error. This chain connects TRBV10-3 to TRBJ2-1; no firm D call. Germline-derived CDR1 and CDR2 are ENHRY and SYGVKD. The ends were cut back, 11 bases at V and 1 base at J, with 18 bases in the middle. This CDR3 comprises 15 residues. The CDR3 DNA follows: TGTGCCTCTATCGATCCGGGCCGGTCCTACAATGAGCAGTTCTTC. This gives the protein CASIDPGRSYNEQFF.

Of note for this clonotype: This sequence may be a read error, since a much larger clone differs from it by one base. The CDR3 region has the DNA TGTGCCTGGAGTGTAAACAGGGCAAAAGAGCAGTACTTC. Its translation is CAWSVNRAKEQYF. The chain couples TRBV30 to TRBJ2-7; D is possibly TRBD1 (6 bases). V lost 0 bases to trimming and J lost 7 bases, with 13 bases between them. The germline CDR1 and CDR2 sequences are GTSNPN and SVGIG (reference sequence). This CDR3 contains 13 residues.

The table lists this clonotype with many counts. V is TRBV11-2 and J is TRBJ2-7; maybe TRBD2 (5 bases). This CDR3 region has 13 residues. Trimming stripped 1 base from V and 3 bases from J, with 7 bases between. CDR1 is SGHAT and CDR2 is FQNNGV in the germline V gene. The CDR3 here is CASSLAGFYEQYF. The CDR3 region has the DNA TGTGCCAGCAGCTTAGCGGGATTCTACGAGCAGTACTTC.